This note documents a single T cell receptor beta chain sequence. These data originate in a study of blood T cell repertoires in COVID-19. Study as a whole: Samples taken during acute and convalescent COVID-19 were collected in the United States, Italy and Spain. Nucleic acid was either cDNA or gDNA, and it came from T cells, B-cell-depleted T cells, or PBMCs.

CDR3 length: 19 amino acids. The J segment lost 5 bases and the V segment lost 3 bases, leaving 21 bases of the junction unmatched. Germline V gene data show CDR1 as SQVTM and CDR2 as ANQGSEA. As processed by the authors: Amplifying reference gene primers gave estimates of nucleated cell counts. Generated by immunoSEQ multiplex PCR, the TCRdb table keeps only in-frame clones and is missing some. V, J and clone size reflect that table, while D and trimming were determined from the DNA. The sample has about 40,000 clones, roughly 90% seen once. This TCR derives from a woman older than 75 with active COVID-19. The chain employs TRBV29-1 and TRBJ2-3; the match to TRBD2 covers 9 bases. Sequenced: peripheral blood. The CDR3 here is CSVEVPIAGARVTLDTQYF. Written as DNA, the CDR3 is TGCAGCGTTGAGGTCCCGATAGCGGGGGCCCGGGTAACTCTAGATACGCAGTATTTT.